This is a list of T cell receptor beta chains from one sample in a study of cytomegalovirus exposure and HLA in healthy donors. This table comes from immunoSEQ multiplex PCR, and its TCRdb copy is limited to in-frame clones, with some not included. The sample includes about 130,000 clones, 80% of them seen just once. Specimen: PBMCs. The receptors were sampled from a man aged 40-55 years in good health and CMV-seronegative. The CDR3 runs from the conserved cysteine through the conserved F or W. The D gene is left open where the match is weak. Expanded clones are given a class, and other clones once, few, many or no size at all.

j_call: TRBJ2-4
d_call: .
v_call: TRBV6-1
clone_size: .
cdr3_nt: TGTGCCAGCAGTGCTGATGGACAATCCAAAAACATTCAGTACTTC
cdr3_aa: CASSADGQSKNIQYF

j_call: TRBJ2-5
d_call: .
v_call: TRBV7-9
clone_size: once
cdr3_nt: TGTGCCAGCACCCCCATCGGTGGAGCTCAAGAGACCCAGTACTTC
cdr3_aa: CASTPIGGAQETQYF

j_call: TRBJ1-1
d_call: .
v_call: TRBV6-5
clone_size: few
cdr3_nt: TGTGCCAGCTCTAGGGGCACTGAAGCTTTCTTT
cdr3_aa: CASSRGTEAFF

j_call: TRBJ1-2
d_call: TRBD1
v_call: TRBV6-1
clone_size: .
cdr3_nt: TGTGCCAGCAGTACCTCCGGGACAGCTTATGGCTACACCTTC
cdr3_aa: CASSTSGTAYGYTF

j_call: TRBJ2-7
d_call: TRBD2
v_call: TRBV5-4
clone_size: .
cdr3_nt: TGTGCCAGCAGCCCCTCGGGCGGGAGGGGTTACGAGCAGTACTTC
cdr3_aa: CASSPSGGRGYEQYF

j_call: TRBJ2-2
d_call: TRBD1
v_call: TRBV10-2
clone_size: few
cdr3_nt: TGCGCCAGCATCATGGACAGGGTAAACACCGGGGAGCTGTTTTTT
cdr3_aa: CASIMDRVNTGELFF

j_call: TRBJ1-1
d_call: .
v_call: TRBV19
clone_size: .
cdr3_nt: TGCGCCAGTAGTCCGACGGGGAATCCTCTAAACACTGAAGCTTTCTTT
cdr3_aa: CASSPTGNPLNTEAFF

j_call: TRBJ2-1
d_call: .
v_call: TRBV5-1
clone_size: .
cdr3_nt: TGCGCCAGCAGCTCCTTTTCGGCAGGCAGCAATGAGCAGTTCTTC
cdr3_aa: CASSSFSAGSNEQFF

j_call: TRBJ2-3
d_call: TRBD1
v_call: TRBV4-1
clone_size: .
cdr3_nt: TGCGCCAGCAGCCAAACAACAGGGGGTGGCACAGATACGCAGTATTTT
cdr3_aa: CASSQTTGGGTDTQYF

j_call: TRBJ1-5
d_call: TRBD1
v_call: TRBV28
clone_size: .
cdr3_nt: TGTGCCAGCAGTTCGGGACAGGGCAATCAGCCCCAGCATTTT
cdr3_aa: CASSSGQGNQPQHF

j_call: TRBJ2-1
d_call: .
v_call: TRBV6-5
clone_size: once
cdr3_nt: TGTGCCAGCAGTTACACTAACGGTGGGGAGCAGTTCTTC
cdr3_aa: CASSYTNGGEQFF

j_call: TRBJ2-7
d_call: .
v_call: TRBV5-6
clone_size: .
cdr3_nt: TGTGCCAGCAGCCGGGACTTCTACGAGCAGTACTTC
cdr3_aa: CASSRDFYEQYF

j_call: TRBJ2-7
d_call: .
v_call: TRBV11-2
clone_size: few
cdr3_nt: TGTGCCAGCAGCAAAGGGCAGGGCCCCCGGGAGCAGTACTTC
cdr3_aa: CASSKGQGPREQYF

j_call: TRBJ2-2
d_call: TRBD2
v_call: TRBV2
clone_size: .
cdr3_nt: TGTGCCAGCAGTATCCTAGCGGCCGAGAACACCGGGGAGCTGTTTTTT
cdr3_aa: CASSILAAENTGELFF

j_call: TRBJ1-2
d_call: .
v_call: TRBV18
clone_size: .
cdr3_nt: TGTGCCAGCTCTCAGGTATCCGTGGGCGGCTACACCTTC
cdr3_aa: CASSQVSVGGYTF

j_call: TRBJ2-7
d_call: TRBD1
v_call: TRBV7-9
clone_size: .
cdr3_nt: TGTGCCAGCAGCTTGACAGGGTCGGAGCAGTACTTC
cdr3_aa: CASSLTGSEQYF

j_call: TRBJ1-1
d_call: .
v_call: TRBV2
clone_size: few
cdr3_nt: TGTGCCAGCAGTCTTAGTAGGAACACTGAAGCTTTCTTT
cdr3_aa: CASSLSRNTEAFF

j_call: TRBJ1-2
d_call: .
v_call: TRBV6-1
clone_size: .
cdr3_nt: TGCCTGACCGAGCTGGAGCCTCCTAACTATGGCTACACCTTC
cdr3_aa: CLTELEPPNYGYTF

j_call: TRBJ1-3
d_call: .
v_call: TRBV5-6
clone_size: once
cdr3_nt: TGTGCCAGCAGCTCAAGGACAGCAGGAAACACCATATATTTT
cdr3_aa: CASSSRTAGNTIYF

j_call: TRBJ2-7
d_call: .
v_call: TRBV14
clone_size: once
cdr3_nt: TGTGCCAGCAGCCAAGGAAGAGGCGGGGAGCAGTACTTC
cdr3_aa: CASSQGRGGEQYF

j_call: TRBJ1-6
d_call: .
v_call: TRBV6-5
clone_size: .
cdr3_nt: TGTGCCAGCAGCTTACAGGGTGCTAATTCACCCCTCCACTTT
cdr3_aa: CASSLQGANSPLHF

j_call: TRBJ1-2
d_call: .
v_call: TRBV7-9
clone_size: .
cdr3_nt: TGTGCCAGCAGCCAAGAGTGGCGGATGGAGAATTATGGCTACACCTTC
cdr3_aa: CASSQEWRMENYGYTF

j_call: TRBJ2-5
d_call: TRBD2
v_call: TRBV19
clone_size: .
cdr3_nt: TGTGCCGCAAGCGGGAGTGGGCAAGAGACCCAGTACTTC
cdr3_aa: CAASGSGQETQYF